The T cell receptor (beta chain) under discussion was sequenced for a study of cytomegalovirus exposure and HLA in healthy donors. Healthy bone marrow donors formed the donor group. On this clone: Antigen specificity is unknown.

Study-wide results and limits: In an earlier analysis, about 87% or about 30%: the productive usage of most TCR beta V segments. In a later analysis, at a false discovery rate of 0.05, about 15,000 TCR beta sequences were associated with HLA alleles.

Researchers ran the PCR with 60 Vbeta and 13 Jbeta primers. As originally analysed: The count from a later analysis was 60 million to 85 million unique TCR beta chains, approximately 9.9 million of them shared. Assay: immunoSEQ multiplex PCR; the TCRdb copy retains only in-frame clones and omits some. V, J and clone size derive from that table, while D and trimming were established from the DNA sequence. The sample records approximately 160,000 clones, more than 65% being singletons. CDR3 length equals 16 residues. Germline trimming cut 1 base from V and 0 bases from J; bases unmatched to any gene: 3. Germline CDR1 is SGHTA and CDR2 is FQGTGA.

The TCR comes from a male donor in good health and CMV-seronegative. Sequenced input: PBMCs. The chain has TRBV7-3 and TRBJ2-1, with 7 bases matching TRBD2. The CDR3 region has the DNA TGTGCCAGCAGCTTAAGACTAGCTAGCTCCTACAATGAGCAGTTCTTC. This codes for CASSLRLASSYNEQFF. Full variable domain (missing parts from reference TRBV7-3 and TRBJ2-1): GAGVSQTPSNKVTEKGKYVELRCDPISGHTALYWYRQSLGQGPEFLIYFQGTGAADDSGLPNDRFFAVRPEGSVSTLKIQRTERGDSAVYLCASSLRLASSYNEQFFGPGTRLTVL.